This entry lists 9 T cell receptor beta chains sequenced from one sample in a study of blood T cell repertoires in COVID-19. This table comes from immunoSEQ multiplex PCR, and its TCRdb copy is limited to in-frame clones, with some not included. The table shows 400,000 or so clones, with 80% to 95% occurring only once. Sequenced: PBMCs or T cells enriched from blood (not recorded which). Receptor source: a man between 18 and 35 years old who had recovered from COVID-19.

The chain links TRBV5-1 to TRBJ1-1; TRBD1 is a possible D gene (5 bases). CDR1 SGHRS and CDR2 YFSETQ come from the germline V gene. V lost 0 bases to trimming and J lost 0 bases, with 9 bases between them. This CDR3 is built from 15 residues. Here the CDR3 reads CASSLAPTVNTEAFF. The CDR3 DNA sequence: TGCGCCAGCAGCTTGGCCCCGACAGTGAACACTGAAGCTTTCTTT.

The chain employs TRBV3-1 (or the pseudogene TRBV3-2) and TRBJ2-5, with TRBD2 matching 8 bases. The germline V gene encodes CDR1 LGHDT and CDR2 YNNKEL (reference sequence). V was pared by 2 bases and J by 5 bases, with 19 bases of the junction left unmatched. The CDR3 has 19 residues. The DNA for the CDR3 is TGTGCCAGCAGCCAACCTTACCGCCTCACCGGGACTAGTGTGGAGACCCAGTACTTC. Translated, it gives CASSQPYRLTGTSVETQYF.

The rearrangement links TRBV6-5 to TRBJ2-1; 7 bases align to TRBD2. Germline CDR1 is MNHEY and CDR2 is SVGAGI. CDR3 length: 14 residues. J was trimmed by 0 bases and V by 10 bases; bases with no gene match: 6. CDR3 bases: TGTGCCACCGCGCGGGGGAGCTCCTACAATGAGCAGTTCTTC. This gives the protein CATARGSSYNEQFF.

The rearrangement joins TRBV11-2 to TRBJ2-1; 10 bases align to TRBD2. The J segment lost 5 bases and the V segment lost 5 bases, leaving 6 bases of the junction unmatched. Germline V CDR1 and CDR2: SGHAT, FQNNGV. The CDR3 loop spans 15 amino acids. CDR3 in amino acids: CASSKISGRHNEQFF. In nucleotides, the CDR3 is TGTGCCAGCAGCAAAATTAGCGGGAGGCACAATGAGCAGTTCTTC. The full variable domain, rest sourced from reference TRBV11-2 and TRBJ2-1, is EAGVAQSPRYKIIEKRQSVAFWCNPISGHATLYWYQQILGQGPKLLIQFQNNGVVDDSQLPKDRFSAERLKGVDSTLKIQPAKLEDSAVYLCASSKISGRHNEQFFGPGTRLTVL.

The V call is TRBV5-1, the J call TRBJ2-3, with 8 bases matching TRBD2. Germline-derived CDR1 and CDR2 are SGHRS and YFSETQ. CDR3 length equals 16 residues. Trimming took 4 bases from V and 0 from J; bases not matched to a gene: 7. CDR3 DNA sequence: TGCGCCAGCAGCCCCGGACTAGCCTCTAGCACAGATACGCAGTATTTT. Amino acids: CASSPGLASSTDTQYF.

This clone was counted a single time. V usage is TRBV7-3 and J usage is TRBJ1-5, with no clear D. Between the trimmed V and J ends, which lost 2 bases and 7 bases, there was a span of 6 bases. The CDR3 length is 12 residues. CDR1 and CDR2 (germline): SGHTA, FQGTGA. In nucleotides, the CDR3 is TGTGCCAGCAGCTTATCCCCACAGCCCCAGCATTTT. It translates to CASSLSPQPQHF.

The chain couples TRBV5-8 to TRBJ1-4; D may be TRBD1 (5 bases). The V end was cut by 3 bases, the J end by 0 bases, with 12 bases between. The CDR3 contains 16 residues. Looked up from germline, CDR1 is SGHTS and CDR2 is YDEGEE. CDR3 region: CASSWGDSPTNEKLFF. For the CDR3, the DNA is TGTGCCAGCAGCTGGGGGGACTCACCAACTAATGAAAAACTGTTTTTT. Supplemented by reference TRBV5-8 and TRBJ1-4, the full variable domain reads EAGVTQSPTHLIKTRGQQATLRCSPISGHTSVYWYQQALGLGLQFLLWYDEGEERNRGNFPPRFSGRQFPNYSSELNVNALELEDSALYLCASSWGDSPTNEKLFFGSGTQLSVL.

The chain carries TRBV6-5 and TRBJ2-1, with 9 bases that match TRBD1. This CDR3 contains 15 residues. In germline, CDR1 is MNHEY, CDR2 SVGAGI. After removal of 6 bases from V and 7 bases from J, the junction contained 10 bases not matched to a gene. CDR3 sequence: CASSQDRGMGNEQFF. The CDR3 nucleotides are TGTGCCAGCAGCCAAGACAGGGGGATGGGGAATGAGCAGTTCTTC.

The V call is TRBV10-1, the J call TRBJ2-7; 7 bases agree with TRBD1. Germline V gene sequence: CDR1 WNHNN, CDR2 SYGVQD (reference sequence). The CDR3 consists of 12 residues. The V gene end was trimmed by 9 bases and the J gene end by 3 bases; junction bases not matched to a gene: 5. The CDR3 DNA reads TGCGCCAGTAGGGACAGTCTCTACGAGCAGTACTTC. This sequence encodes CASRDSLYEQYF.